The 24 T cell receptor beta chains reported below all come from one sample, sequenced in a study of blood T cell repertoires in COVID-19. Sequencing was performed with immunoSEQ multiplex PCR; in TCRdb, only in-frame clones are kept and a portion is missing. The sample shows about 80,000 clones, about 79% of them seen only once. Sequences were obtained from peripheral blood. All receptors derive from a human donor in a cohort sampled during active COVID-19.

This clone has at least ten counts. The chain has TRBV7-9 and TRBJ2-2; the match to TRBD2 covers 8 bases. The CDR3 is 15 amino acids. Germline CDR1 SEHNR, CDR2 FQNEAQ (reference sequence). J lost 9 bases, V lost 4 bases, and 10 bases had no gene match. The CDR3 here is CASSSLSGGPRELFF. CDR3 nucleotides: TGTGCCAGCAGCTCCCTGTCGGGAGGGCCGAGGGAGCTGTTTTTT.

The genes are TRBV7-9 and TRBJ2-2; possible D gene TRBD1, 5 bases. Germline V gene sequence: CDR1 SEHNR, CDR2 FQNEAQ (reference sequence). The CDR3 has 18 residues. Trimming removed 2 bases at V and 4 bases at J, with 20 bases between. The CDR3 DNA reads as TGTGCCAGCAGCTTATTGAAGGCAGGGAAAGGCGGCACCGGGGAGCTGTTTTTT. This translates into CASSLLKAGKGGTGELFF. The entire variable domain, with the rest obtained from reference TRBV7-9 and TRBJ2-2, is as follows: DTGVSQNPRHKITKRGQNVTFRCDPISEHNRLYWYRQTLGQGPEFLTYFQNEAQLEKSRLLSDRFSAERPKGSFSTLEIQRTEQGDSAMYLCASSLLKAGKGGTGELFFGEGSRLTVL.

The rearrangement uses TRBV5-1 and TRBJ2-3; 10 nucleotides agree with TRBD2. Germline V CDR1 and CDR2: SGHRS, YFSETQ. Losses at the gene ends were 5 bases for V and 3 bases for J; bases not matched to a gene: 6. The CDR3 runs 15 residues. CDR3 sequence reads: CASRPAAGGTDTQYF. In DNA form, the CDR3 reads TGCGCCAGCAGGCCCGCAGCGGGGGGGACAGATACGCAGTATTTT.

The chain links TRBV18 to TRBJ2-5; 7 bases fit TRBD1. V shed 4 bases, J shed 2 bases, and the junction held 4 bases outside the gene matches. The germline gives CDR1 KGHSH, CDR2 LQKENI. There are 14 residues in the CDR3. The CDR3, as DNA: TGTGCCAGCTCACACCGGGACAGACAAGAGACCCAGTACTTC. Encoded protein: CASSHRDRQETQYF.

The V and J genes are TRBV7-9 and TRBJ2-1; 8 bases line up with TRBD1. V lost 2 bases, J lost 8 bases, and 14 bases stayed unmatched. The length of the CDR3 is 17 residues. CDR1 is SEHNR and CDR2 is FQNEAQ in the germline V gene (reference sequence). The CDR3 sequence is CASSLQTVAGGIDEQFF. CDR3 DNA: TGTGCCAGCAGCTTACAAACGGTGGCAGGGGGCATCGATGAGCAGTTCTTC.

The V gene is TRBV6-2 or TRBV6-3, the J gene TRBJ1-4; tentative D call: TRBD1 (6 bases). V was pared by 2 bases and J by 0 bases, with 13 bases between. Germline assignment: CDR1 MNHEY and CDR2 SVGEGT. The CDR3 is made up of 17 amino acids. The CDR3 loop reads CASSYRDRSATNEKLFF. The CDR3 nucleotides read TGTGCCAGCAGTTACCGAGACAGGTCTGCAACTAATGAAAAACTGTTTTTT.

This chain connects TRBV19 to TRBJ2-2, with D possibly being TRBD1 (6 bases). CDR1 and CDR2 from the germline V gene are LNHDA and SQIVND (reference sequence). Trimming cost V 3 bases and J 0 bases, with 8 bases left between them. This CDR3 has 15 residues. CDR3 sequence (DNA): TGTGCCAGTAGTATTAGGACAGCGAACACCGGGGAGCTGTTTTTT. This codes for CASSIRTANTGELFF.

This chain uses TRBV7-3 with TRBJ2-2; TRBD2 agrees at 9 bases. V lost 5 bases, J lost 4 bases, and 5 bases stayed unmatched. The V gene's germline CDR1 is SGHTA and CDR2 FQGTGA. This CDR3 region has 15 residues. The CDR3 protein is CASSRGLASTGELFF. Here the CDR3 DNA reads TGTGCCAGCAGCCGAGGACTAGCGAGCACCGGGGAGCTGTTTTTT.

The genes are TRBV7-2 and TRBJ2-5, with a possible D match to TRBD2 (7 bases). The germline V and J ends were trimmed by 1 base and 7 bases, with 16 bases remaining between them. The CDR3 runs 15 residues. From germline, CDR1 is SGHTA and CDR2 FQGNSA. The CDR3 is CASSLVGGGEGTQYF. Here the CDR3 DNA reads TGTGCCAGCAGCTTAGTTGGCGGGGGCGAAGGGACCCAGTACTTC.

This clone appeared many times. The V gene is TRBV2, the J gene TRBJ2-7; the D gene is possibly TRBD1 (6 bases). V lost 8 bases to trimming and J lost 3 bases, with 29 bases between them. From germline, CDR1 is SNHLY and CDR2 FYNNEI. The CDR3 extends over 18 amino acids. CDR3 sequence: CASLDRSTLVDGGYEQYF. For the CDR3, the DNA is TGTGCCAGCCTAGACAGGAGTACTCTAGTCGATGGTGGCTACGAGCAGTACTTC.

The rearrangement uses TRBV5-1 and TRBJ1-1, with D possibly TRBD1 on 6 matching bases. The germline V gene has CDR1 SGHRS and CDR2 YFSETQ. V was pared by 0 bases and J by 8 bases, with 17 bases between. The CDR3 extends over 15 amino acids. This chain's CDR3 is CASSLVSGGYSEAFF. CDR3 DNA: TGCGCCAGCAGCTTGGTAAGCGGGGGCTATTCAGAAGCTTTCTTT.

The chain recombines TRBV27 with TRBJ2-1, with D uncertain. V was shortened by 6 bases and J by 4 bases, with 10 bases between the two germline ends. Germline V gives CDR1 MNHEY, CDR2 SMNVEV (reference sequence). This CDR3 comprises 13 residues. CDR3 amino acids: CASSDSGYNEQFF. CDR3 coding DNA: TGTGCCAGCAGCGATTCAGGTTACAATGAGCAGTTCTTC.

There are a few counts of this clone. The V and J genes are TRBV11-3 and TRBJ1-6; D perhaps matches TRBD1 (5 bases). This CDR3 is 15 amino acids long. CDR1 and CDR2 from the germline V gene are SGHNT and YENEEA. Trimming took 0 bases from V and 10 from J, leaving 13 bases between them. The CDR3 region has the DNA TGTGCCAGCAGCTTAGATTGGCAGGAGGGGTCACCCCTCCACTTT. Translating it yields CASSLDWQEGSPLHF.

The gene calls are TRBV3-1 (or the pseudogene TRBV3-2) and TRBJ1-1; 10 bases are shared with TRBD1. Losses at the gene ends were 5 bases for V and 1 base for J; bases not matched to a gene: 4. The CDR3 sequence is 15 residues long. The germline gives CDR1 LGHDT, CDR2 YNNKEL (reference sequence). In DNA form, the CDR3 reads TGTGCCAGCAGCAGACAGGGGGCTGGGAACACTGAAGCTTTCTTT. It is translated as CASSRQGAGNTEAFF.

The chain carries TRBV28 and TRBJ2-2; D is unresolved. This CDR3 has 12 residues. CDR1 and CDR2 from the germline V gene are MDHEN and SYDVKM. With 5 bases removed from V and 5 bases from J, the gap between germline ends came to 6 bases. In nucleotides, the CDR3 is TGTGCCAGCAGTCTTTCGACCGGGGAGCTGTTTTTT. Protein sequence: CASSLSTGELFF.

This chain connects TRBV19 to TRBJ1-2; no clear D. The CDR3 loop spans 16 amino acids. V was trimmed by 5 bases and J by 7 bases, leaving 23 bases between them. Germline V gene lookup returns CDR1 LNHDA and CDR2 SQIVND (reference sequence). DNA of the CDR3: TGTGCCAGTAGTGTGCCGTGGACTCCCAAAGTGGGTGGCTACACCTTC. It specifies CASSVPWTPKVGGYTF.

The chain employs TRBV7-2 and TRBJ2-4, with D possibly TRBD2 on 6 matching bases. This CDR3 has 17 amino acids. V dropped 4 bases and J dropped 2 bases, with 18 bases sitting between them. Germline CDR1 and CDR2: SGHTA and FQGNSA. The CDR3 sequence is CASSSRPGVLTKNIQYF. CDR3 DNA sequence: TGTGCCAGCAGCTCTAGGCCGGGGGTACTTACCAAAAACATTCAGTACTTC.

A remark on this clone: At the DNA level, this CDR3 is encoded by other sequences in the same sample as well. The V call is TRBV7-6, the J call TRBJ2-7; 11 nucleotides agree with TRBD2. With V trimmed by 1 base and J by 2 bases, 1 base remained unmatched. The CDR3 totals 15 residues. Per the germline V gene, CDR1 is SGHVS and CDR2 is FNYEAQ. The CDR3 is CASSLGSGGAYEQYF. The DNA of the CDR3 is TGTGCCAGCAGCTTAGGTAGCGGGGGGGCCTACGAGCAGTACTTC.

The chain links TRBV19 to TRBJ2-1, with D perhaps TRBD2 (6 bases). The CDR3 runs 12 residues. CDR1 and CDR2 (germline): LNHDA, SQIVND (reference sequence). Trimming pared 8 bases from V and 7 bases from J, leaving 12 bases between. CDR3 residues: CASWSGVNEQFF. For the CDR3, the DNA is TGTGCCAGTTGGTCGGGAGTTAATGAGCAGTTCTTC.

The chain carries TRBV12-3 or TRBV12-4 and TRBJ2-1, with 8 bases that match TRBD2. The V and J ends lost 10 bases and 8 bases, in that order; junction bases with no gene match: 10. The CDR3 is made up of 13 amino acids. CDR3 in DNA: TGTGCCACCCAGGCGAGCGGGAGCGATGAGCAGTTCTTC. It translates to CATQASGSDEQFF.

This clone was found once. CDR3 nucleotide sequence: TGTGCCAGCAGCGTAGGCGGGGGGACTCAGCCCCAGCATTTT. It is translated as CASSVGGGTQPQHF. The gene calls are TRBV9 and TRBJ1-5, with a possible D match to TRBD1 (5 bases). Trimming took off 0 bases at V and 6 bases at J, with 10 bases between the two ends. This CDR3 contains 14 residues. The germline CDR1 and CDR2 sequences are SGDLS and YYNGEE.

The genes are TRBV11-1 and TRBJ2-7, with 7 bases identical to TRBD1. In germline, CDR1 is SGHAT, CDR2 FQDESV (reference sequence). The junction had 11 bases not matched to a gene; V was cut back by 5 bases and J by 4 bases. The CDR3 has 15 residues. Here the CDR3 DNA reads TGTGCCAGCAGCCCCCGCCAGGACAGGTTTTACGAGCAGTACTTC. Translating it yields CASSPRQDRFYEQYF.

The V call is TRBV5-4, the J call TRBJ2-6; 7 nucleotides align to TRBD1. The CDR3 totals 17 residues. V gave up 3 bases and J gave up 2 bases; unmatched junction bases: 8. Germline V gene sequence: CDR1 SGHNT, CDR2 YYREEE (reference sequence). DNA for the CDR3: TGTGCCAGCAGCTCCCTCAACAGGGGCACTGGGGCCAACGTCCTGACTTTC. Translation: CASSSLNRGTGANVLTF.

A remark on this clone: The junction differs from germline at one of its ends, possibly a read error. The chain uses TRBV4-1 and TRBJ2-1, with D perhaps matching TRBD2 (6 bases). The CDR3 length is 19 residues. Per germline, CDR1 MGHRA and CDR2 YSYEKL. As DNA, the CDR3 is TGCGCCAGCAGTCAAGCGGTCATTTTCGGGGGACCTAGGGTGGATGAGCAGTTCTTC. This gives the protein CASSQAVIFGGPRVDEQFF.